This section outlines one TCR beta chain sequence together with its context. Its target is not known. This CDR3 is 15 amino acids long. The V and J ends lost 0 bases and 6 bases respectively, with 13 bases between them. Germline V lookup: CDR1 SGHRS, CDR2 YFSETQ. The method was immunoSEQ multiplex PCR; TCRdb's version includes in-frame clones alone and lacks a portion of them. The sample consists of roughly 16,000 clones, about nine tenths of them appearing once. These data belong to a study of T cell clonotyping in hematopoietic cell transplantation. Overall study results and limits: Higher Inverse Simpson Index values in graft donor and pretransplant recipient predicted broader posttransplant TCR diversity. At the given depth, recipient repertoires were over 95% de novo clonotypes. Pathologically expanded recipient clonotypes increased progressively from day 30 to day 180 as diversity fell. CD4 and CD8 repertoire contributions could not be separated without sorting.

Sequencing input: peripheral blood mononuclear cells. The clonotype was recovered from a man aged 40-49 years in good health. Some clones in this sample may be carry-over from other donors' samples. The chain employs TRBV5-1 and TRBJ1-5; possibly TRBD1 for D (6 bases). CDR3 sequence reads: CASSLVEQGGQPQHF. In DNA, the CDR3 is TGCGCCAGCAGCTTGGTAGAACAGGGCGGTCAGCCCCAGCATTTT.